The 4 T cell receptor beta chains in this list originate from one sample, sequenced in a study of T cells after yellow fever vaccination. TCRdb independently ran MiXCR on the 5' RACE reads; one entry per CDR3 protein. The table lists under 400,000 distinct CDR3 sequences, roughly 12% of them singletons. Sequences were derived from PBMCs, sampled on the day of the first yellow fever vaccination. All receptors derive from a man aged 18 to 30 who received the YFV17D yellow fever vaccine.

This clonotype was observed many times. The chain links TRBV30 to TRBJ1-5; TRBD1 aligns across 7 bases. The CDR3 sequence is 14 residues long. After removal of 6 bases from V and 4 bases from J, the junction contained 9 bases not matched to a gene. The V gene's germline CDR1 is GTSNPN and CDR2 SVGIG (reference sequence). The CDR3 loop is CACSQGSGNQPQHF. CDR3 bases: TGTGCCTGCTCACAGGGGAGTGGGAATCAGCCCCAGCATTTT. The whole variable domain, filled in from reference TRBV30 and TRBJ1-5, reads SQTIHQWPATLVQPVGSPLSLECTVEGTSNPNLYWYRQAAGRGLQLLFYSVGIGQISSEVPQNLSASRPQDRQFILSSKKLLLSDSGFYLCACSQGSGNQPQHFGDGTRLSIL.

The genes are TRBV6-1 and TRBJ2-2; 7 bases line up with TRBD2. The V gene end was trimmed by 8 bases and the J gene end by 1 base; junction bases not matched to a gene: 7. Germline loops: CDR1 MNHNS, CDR2 SASEGT. This CDR3 comprises 15 residues. CDR3 DNA: TGTGCCAGCTCCAGACCGGGGGGGAACACCGGGGAGCTGTTTTTT. Residues: CASSRPGGNTGELFF.

V and J are TRBV6-1 and TRBJ2-7, with D maybe TRBD1 (6 bases). Trimming pared 5 bases from V and 2 bases from J, leaving 10 bases between. CDR3 size: 13 residues. Germline V CDR1 and CDR2: MNHNS, SASEGT. As DNA, the CDR3 is TGTGCCAGCAGTACACAGGGACCCTACGAGCAGTACGTC. Protein product: CASSTQGPYEQYV.

In its sample, this clonotype was seen a few times. The rearrangement joins TRBV5-1 to TRBJ1-4, with 7 nucleotides matching TRBD1. The CDR3 is 15 amino acids. Germline lookup yields CDR1 SGHRS and CDR2 YFSETQ. V shed 3 bases, J shed 4 bases, and the junction held 6 bases outside the gene matches. CDR3 coding DNA: TGCGCCAGCAGCTCTAGACAGGGACTTAATGAAAAACTGTTTTTT. It yields the protein CASSSRQGLNEKLFF.